Sequencing of this T cell receptor (beta chain) was carried out in a study of T cell repertoires in cytomegalovirus infection (dated by TCRdb to about 2019). Regarding the complete study: Because public TCR beta signatures pointed to carriage of CMV infection together with the matching HLA type, the HLA type of each donor mattered for the analysis.

At the junction V is shortened by 0 bases and J by 5 bases; bases outside the gene matches: 2. Its CDR3 holds 14 amino acids, cysteine through phenylalanine. The sequence is cut down to CDR3 DNA, 42 bases in frame from base 1. Taken from the germline V gene, the CDR1 and CDR2 loops are MGHRA and YSYEKL. Data came from an Illumina HiSeq 1500. Through fastp at Q25 and MiXCR, TCRdb rebuilt clones from the public reads, retaining in-frame beta chains. For every CDR3 protein sequence, its rows merge into one entry that carries the most common genes and DNA. This sample lists about 460,000 distinct CDR3 sequences; 11% were detected once. The ten largest clones capture roughly 10% of the sample. Results and caveats for the whole study, not just this receptor: Carriers of CMV infection plus the relevant HLA type were discriminated by the cumulative frequency of public TCR beta family members in the study cohort and in an independent roughly 370-donor cohort. The ex vivo response was dominated by HLA-C-restricted CMV-specific TCR beta clonotypes, which also provided the single most frequent clonotype in two of eight donors.

A remark on this clonotype: The clone's antigen remains unknown. Base qualities are not provided; no much larger clone lies one nucleotide away.

The rearranged chain carries TRBV4-1 and TRBJ2-3; 7 bases in between match TRBD2. The specimen was PBMCs. This receptor was identified in a human donor in good health (CMV status not recorded). Some clones in this sample may be carry-over from other donors' samples. The bases are TGCGCCAGCAGCCAAGACACTAGCGTAGATACGCAGTATTTT. It translates as CASSQDTSVDTQYF.